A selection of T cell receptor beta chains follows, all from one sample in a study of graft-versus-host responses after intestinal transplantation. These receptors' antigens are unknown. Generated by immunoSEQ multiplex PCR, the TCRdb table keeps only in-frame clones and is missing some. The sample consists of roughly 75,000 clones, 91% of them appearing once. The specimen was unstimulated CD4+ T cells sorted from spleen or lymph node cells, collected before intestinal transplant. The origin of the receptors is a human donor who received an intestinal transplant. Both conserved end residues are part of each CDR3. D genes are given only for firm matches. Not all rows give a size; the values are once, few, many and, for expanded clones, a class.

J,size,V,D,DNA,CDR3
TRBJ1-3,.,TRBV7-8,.,TGTGCCAGCAGCACATCGGGTGGAAACACCATATATTTT,CASSTSGGNTIYF
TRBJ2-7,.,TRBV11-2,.,TGTGCCAGCAGCTTAGACAGGTTATACGAGCAGTACTTC,CASSLDRLYEQYF
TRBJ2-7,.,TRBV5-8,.,TGTGCCAGCAGCTTGGATCCCAGTTTCGACGAGCAGTACTTC,CASSLDPSFDEQYF
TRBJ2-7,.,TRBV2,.,TGTGCCAGCACCGCCTCCGCGGTGACCTACGAGCAGTACTTC,CASTASAVTYEQYF
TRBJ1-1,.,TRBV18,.,TGTGCCAGCTCACCTGGGACTGTCGTTAACACTGAAGCTTTCTTT,CASSPGTVVNTEAFF
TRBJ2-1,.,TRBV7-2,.,TGTGCCAGCAGCTTATCCAGTTCCTACAATGAGCAGTTCTTC,CASSLSSSYNEQFF
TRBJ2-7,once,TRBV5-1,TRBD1,TGCGCCAGCAGATCTTCGACAGGGCCCCAAGGCTACGAGCAGTACTTC,CASRSSTGPQGYEQYF
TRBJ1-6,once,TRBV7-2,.,TGTGCCAGCAGCTTAGCGCTGGGAGCACCCCTCCACTTT,CASSLALGAPLHF
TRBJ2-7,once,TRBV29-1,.,TGCAGCGTTGAAGCAGGGTACGAGCAGTACTTC,CSVEAGYEQYF
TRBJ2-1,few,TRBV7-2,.,TGTGCCAGCAGCTTAGAACGGGGCAATGAGCAGTTCTTC,CASSLERGNEQFF
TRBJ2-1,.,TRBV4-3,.,TGCGCCAGCAGAGAAAGCGGTAGCTCCTACAATGAGCAGTTCTTC,CASRESGSSYNEQFF
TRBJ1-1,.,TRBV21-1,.,TGTGCCAGCAGCAAAGACTCTGAAGCTTTCTTT,CASSKDSEAFF
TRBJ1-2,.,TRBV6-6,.,TGTGCCAGCAGTTACCTCGGGGGGAACAACTATGGCTACACCTTC,CASSYLGGNNYGYTF
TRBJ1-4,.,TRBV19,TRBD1,TGTGCCAGTATGGGACAGGGCCCGTCAACTAATGAAAAACTGTTTTTT,CASMGQGPSTNEKLFF
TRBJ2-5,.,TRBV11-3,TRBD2,TGTGCCAGCAGCTTAGAAGGGACTAGCGAAGAGACCCAGTACTTC,CASSLEGTSEETQYF
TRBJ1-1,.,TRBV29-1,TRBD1,TGCAGCGTTGATAAGACAGGGGGGACTGAAGCTTTCTTT,CSVDKTGGTEAFF
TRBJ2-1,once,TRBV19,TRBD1,TGTGCCAGTAGTACAATAGGACAGGACGTATACAATGAGCAGTTCTTC,CASSTIGQDVYNEQFF
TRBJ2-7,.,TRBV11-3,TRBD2,TGTGCCAGCAGCAAGGGGACTAGCGGGATGTACGAGCAGTACTTC,CASSKGTSGMYEQYF
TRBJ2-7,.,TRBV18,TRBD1,TGTGCCAGCTCACCGAAAAGGACAGGGGGTTCTTACGAGCAGTACTTC,CASSPKRTGGSYEQYF
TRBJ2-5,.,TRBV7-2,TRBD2,TGTGCCAGCAGCTTAAGGACTAGCGGGCAAGAGACCCAGTACTTC,CASSLRTSGQETQYF
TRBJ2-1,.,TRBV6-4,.,TGTGCCAGCAGTCCCGATGGAAGGAGCTCCTACAATGAGCAGTTCTTC,CASSPDGRSSYNEQFF
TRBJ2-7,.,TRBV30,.,TGTGCCTGGAGTGTCGGACAGTACGAGCAGTACTTC,CAWSVGQYEQYF
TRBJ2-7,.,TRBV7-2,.,TGTGCCAGCAGCCCACCCAGGGTAAGCGAGCAGTACTTC,CASSPPRVSEQYF
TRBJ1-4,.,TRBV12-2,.,TGTGCAACGAAGGTCAGGGCGGTTGGAAAACTGTTTTTT,CATKVRAVGKLFF
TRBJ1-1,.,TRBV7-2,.,TGTGCCAGCAGCTTCAGGGTAGGGGACACTGAAGCTTTCTTT,CASSFRVGDTEAFF
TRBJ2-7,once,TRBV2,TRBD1,TGTGCCAGCGGGACAGGGGGCTACGAGCAGTACTTC,CASGTGGYEQYF
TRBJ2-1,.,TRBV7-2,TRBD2,TGTGCCAGCAGTAGCGGGACTAGCTTGGACAATGAGCAGTTCTTC,CASSSGTSLDNEQFF
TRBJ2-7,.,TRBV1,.,TGCACCAGCATTGTTAGCGGGGGGGCCTATAGGGAGCAGTACTTC,CTSIVSGGAYREQYF
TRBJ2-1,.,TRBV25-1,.,TGTGCCAGCAGTGAAAGCGCTACTTACAATGAGCAGTTCTTC,CASSESATYNEQFF
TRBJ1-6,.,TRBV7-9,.,TGTGCCAGCAGTCCCAACGGGGGAATAGGGAGTTCACCCCTCCACTTT,CASSPNGGIGSSPLHF
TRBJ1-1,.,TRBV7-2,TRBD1,TGTGCCAGCAGTCCGGGACAGGGGGTAGCAGCTTTCTTT,CASSPGQGVAAFF
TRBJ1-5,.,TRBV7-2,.,TGTGCCAGCAGCTTAGTGGCCTGGGACACACCCAATCAGCCCCAGCATTTT,CASSLVAWDTPNQPQHF
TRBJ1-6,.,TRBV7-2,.,TGTGCCAGCAGCCGACAGCCGAGCTCCTATAATTCACCCCTCCACTTT,CASSRQPSSYNSPLHF
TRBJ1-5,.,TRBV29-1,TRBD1,TGCAGCGGCTGGATCCCAGGGGGCGTAGATCAGCCCCAGCATTTT,CSGWIPGGVDQPQHF
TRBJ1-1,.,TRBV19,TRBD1,TGTGCCAGTAGTTCACAGGGGTCCACTGAAGCTTTCTTT,CASSSQGSTEAFF
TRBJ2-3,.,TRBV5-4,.,TGTGCCAGCAGCTTGGTTGTGGGGGGGCCTAGCACAGATACGCAGTATTTT,CASSLVVGGPSTDTQYF
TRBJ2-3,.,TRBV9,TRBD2,TGTGCCAGCAGCGTAGTTTCCCGAGCGGGGTTGGGCACAGATACGCAGTATTTT,CASSVVSRAGLGTDTQYF
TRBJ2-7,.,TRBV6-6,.,TGTGCCACCGAAGACCGGGACAACTCCTACGAGCAGTACTTC,CATEDRDNSYEQYF
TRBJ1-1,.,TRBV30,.,TGTGCCTGGAGTGTCGGTGGTGAAGCTTTCTTT,CAWSVGGEAFF
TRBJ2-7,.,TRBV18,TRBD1,TGTGCCAGCTCACCACCGCCAGGGGGCTACGAGCAGTACTTC,CASSPPPGGYEQYF
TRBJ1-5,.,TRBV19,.,TGTGCCAGTAGTGGGGCGGGACGGAGGACTTATAGCAATCAGCCCCAGCATTTT,CASSGAGRRTYSNQPQHF
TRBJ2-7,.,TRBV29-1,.,TGCAGCGTTTGGGACAACCGCTACGAGCAGTACTTC,CSVWDNRYEQYF
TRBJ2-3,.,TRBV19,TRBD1,TGTGCCAGTAGTCTACGGACAGGGAGCACAGATACGCAGTATTTT,CASSLRTGSTDTQYF